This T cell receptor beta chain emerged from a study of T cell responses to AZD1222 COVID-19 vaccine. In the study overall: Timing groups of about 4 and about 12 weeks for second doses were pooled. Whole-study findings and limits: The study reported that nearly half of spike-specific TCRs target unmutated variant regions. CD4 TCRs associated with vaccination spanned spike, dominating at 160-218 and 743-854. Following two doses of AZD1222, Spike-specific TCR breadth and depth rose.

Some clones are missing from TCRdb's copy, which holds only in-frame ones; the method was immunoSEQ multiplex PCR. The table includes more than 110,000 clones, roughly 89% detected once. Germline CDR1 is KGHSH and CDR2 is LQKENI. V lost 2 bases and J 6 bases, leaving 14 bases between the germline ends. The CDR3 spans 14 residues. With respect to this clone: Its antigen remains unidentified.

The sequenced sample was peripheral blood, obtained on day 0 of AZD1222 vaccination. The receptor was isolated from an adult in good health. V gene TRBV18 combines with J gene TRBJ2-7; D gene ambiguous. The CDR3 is CASSPVPGPSEQYF. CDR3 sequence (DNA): TGTGCCAGCTCACCAGTCCCAGGACCCTCCGAGCAGTACTTC.